This TCR beta chain emerged from a study of siplizumab effects on memory and regulatory T cells (dated by TCRdb to the late 2010s). General notes on the study: The study examined how the anti-CD2 antibody siplizumab affects alloreactive T-cell subsets in allogeneic mixed lymphocyte reactions built from human PBMCs. Overall study results and their limits: Unstimulated naive T cells appeared more diverse than memory T cells, and naive cells seemed to contribute substantially to the alloresponse. The suppressive function of proliferating Tregs from siplizumab cultures was not functionally confirmed. A naive or memory phenotype could not be assigned to roughly 75-96% of proliferating CD4+ or CD8+ clones. Sequences below about 10^-5 frequency were poorly captured, so only a minor fraction of alloreactive clones could be mapped to unstimulated subsets. The cumulative frequency of alloreactive sequences that could be traced back to unstimulated CD4+ memory T cells was significantly reduced by siplizumab. Among mappable alloreactive CD4+ clones, an average Treg-derived fraction of almost 70% was observed with siplizumab, compared with roughly 27% in control reactions.

The library was obtained by the immunoSEQ multiplex PCR assay. The deep sequencing platform assayed roughly 10^5 TCR templates per sample. Genomic DNA extracted from sorted T cells was used for TCRbeta CDR3 sequencing. On the authors' methods: The R programming language was used for clonal analysis of TCRbeta CDR3 data. Unstimulated samples were compared with post-reaction CFSE-low samples to define alloreactive CD4+ and CD8+ clones. Alloreactive CD4+ clones were assigned to regulatory or non-regulatory origin by matching sequences to sorted unstimulated Treg and non-Treg repertoires. Imported from immuneACCESS, the table was reduced by TCRdb to in-frame sequences with V and J called. These copies leave out some clones; in studies compared against another copy, an unresolved V gene accounts for under half, and the cause of the remainder is not known. For V, J and clone size, that table is used; D and trimming come from the DNA. This sample gives tens of thousands of clones in total; roughly 93% of them show up just once. Around 6.5% of the sample is held by the ten biggest clonotypes.

V is clipped by 0 bases and J by 6 bases, and the sequence between their germline boundaries is 9 bases long. Reading from cysteine to phenylalanine, the CDR3 counts 13 amino acids. Of the read, only the CDR3 DNA is kept; its 39 bases are in frame from base 1. Based on the germline V gene, the CDR1 and CDR2 sequences are SGHRS and YFSETQ. Concerning this clone: This clone's antigen is unknown. The input lacks base qualities; no much larger clone sits a single base away.

Sorted unstimulated T cells, along with proliferating T cells recovered from mixed lymphocyte reactions, underwent TCRbeta CDR3 sequencing. Fresh whole blood from fewer than twelve HLA-typed healthy donors was used to isolate PBMCs. The clonotype comes from a human donor in good health. This chain joins TRBV5-1 to TRBJ1-1, with no reliable assignment of the D segment. The sample comprised CD8+ T cells sorted from blood. The CDR3 reads CASSLAGRPEAFF. The DNA reads as follows: TGCGCCAGCAGCTTGGCGGGGAGGCCTGAAGCTTTCTTT. Reference TRBV5-1 and TRBJ1-1 genes cover what lies past the CDR3, so the full variable domain is KAGVTQTPRYLIKTRGQQVTLSCSPISGHRSVSWYQQTPGQGLQFLFEYFSETQRNKGNFPGRFSGRQFSNSRSEMNVSTLELGDSALYLCASSLAGRPEAFFGQGTRLTVV.